The T cell receptor beta chain described here comes from a study of blood T cells in healthy people across ages. V lost 5 bases to trimming and J lost 4 bases, with 27 bases between them. Germline CDR1 is SGHTA and CDR2 is FQGNSA. This CDR3 comprises 18 residues. Points from the study as a whole: A roughly linear fall in TCR beta diversity per million T cells was seen with increasing age. A greater number of naive CD4+ cells and higher diversity distinguished long-lived donors from aged donors.

With regard to this clonotype: Its specificity is not known.

Through a sample-barcoded 5' primer and a J-beta primer mix, a second PCR was run for roughly 7 to 12 cycles. TCRdb redid the calling of the 5' RACE reads with MiXCR, one entry per CDR3 protein. Of hundreds of thousands of distinct CDR3 sequences in the sample, 45% to 60% were seen once. The sequence derives from a woman of 80 years or more in good health. The genes are TRBV7-2 and TRBJ2-7, with unresolved D. What was sequenced was blood. The CDR3 nucleotides are TGTGCCAGCAGCCCCAGCATCACGGGCAGCAACTCAGAATACGAGCAGTACTTC. This gives the protein CASSPSITGSNSEYEQYF.